Below are 23 T cell receptor beta chains sequenced from a single sample in a study of monozygotic twins with inflammatory bowel disease. With the 5' RACE reads reprocessed, TCRdb shows one record per CDR3 protein and no DNA. The clone table shows around 380,000 distinct CDR3 sequences, with the ten largest holding more than 2%. Sequenced sample: blood. Receptor source: a human donor with ulcerative colitis or Crohn's disease, or a healthy co-twin of an affected twin (not recorded which).

The chain carries TRBV10-3 and TRBJ2-4. The V gene's germline CDR1 is ENHRY and CDR2 SYGVKD. CDR3 length: 15 residues. CDR3 residues: CAISESGVSKNIQYF.

J is TRBJ1-1 and V is TRBV5-1; the TRBD1 assignment by TCRdb is unverifiable without DNA. This CDR3 spans 14 amino acids. The germline CDR1 and CDR2 sequences are SGHRS and YFSETQ. CDR3 in amino acids: CATSWGGGSTEAFF.

The chain has TRBV7-2 and TRBJ2-1. This CDR3 contains 15 residues. Germline values: CDR1 SGHTA, CDR2 FQGNSA. The chain's CDR3 is CASSLEASLYNEQFF.

This chain uses TRBV6-2 or TRBV6-3 with TRBJ2-7. CDR1 and CDR2 from the germline V gene are MNHEY and SVGEGT. The CDR3 contains 15 residues. This CDR3 is CASSYHITGLYEQYF.

This chain links TRBV14 with TRBJ2-1; TCRdb selects TRBD1, and the lack of DNA leaves this call unchecked. This CDR3 spans 12 amino acids. CDR1 is SGHDN and CDR2 is FVKESK in the germline V gene. The CDR3 loop reads CASSPHRTEQFF.

The genes are TRBV4-1 and TRBJ2-7; there is no DNA to check the TCRdb D call of TRBD1. The CDR3 runs to 14 residues. Germline V gene data show CDR1 as MGHRA and CDR2 as YSYEKL. Here the CDR3 reads CASSQGGGSYEQYF.

The chain carries TRBV6-5 and TRBJ2-2. This CDR3 comprises 14 residues. Germline V gene lookup returns CDR1 MNHEY and CDR2 SVGAGI. CDR3 in amino acids: CASSYSTAPGELFF.

The CDR3 loop reads CSARVAWTSGSRDEQFF. This chain links TRBV20-1 with TRBJ2-1; TCRdb calls TRBD2, which cannot be checked without DNA. Germline loops: CDR1 DFQATT, CDR2 SNEGSKA (reference sequence). CDR3 length: 17 amino acids.

The chain joins TRBV7-2 to TRBJ2-7; the TCRdb call, TRBD1, lacks DNA for checking. From germline, CDR1 is SGHTA and CDR2 FQGNSA. This CDR3 has 13 residues. CDR3 protein: CASSVPGLWEQYF. The whole variable domain, remainder taken from reference TRBV7-2 and TRBJ2-7, is GAGVSQSPSNKVTEKGKDVELRCDPISGHTALYWYRQSLGQGLEFLIYFQGNSAPDKSGLPSDRFSAERTGGSVSTLTIQRTQQEDSAVYLCASSVPGLWEQYFGPGTRLTVT.

This CDR3 reads CASIAGPDNEQFF. The rearrangement uses TRBV12-3 or TRBV12-4 and TRBJ2-1; TCRdb's D gene call, TRBD1, goes unchecked for lack of DNA. The CDR3 totals 13 residues.

The chain joins TRBV5-1 to TRBJ2-3; absent DNA, TCRdb's TRBD2 call cannot be checked. This CDR3 spans 17 amino acids. Germline V gene lookup returns CDR1 SGHRS and CDR2 YFSETQ. This chain's CDR3 is CASSLGGSGRSTDTQYF.

V and J are TRBV6-2 or TRBV6-3 and TRBJ2-7; the D gene TCRdb calls, TRBD1, cannot be checked with no DNA. The CDR3 covers 14 residues. Germline CDR1 reads MNHEY; CDR2 reads SVGEGT. The CDR3 sequence: CASGLTGTLYEQYF.

The genes are TRBV6-5 and TRBJ1-1; absent DNA, TCRdb's TRBD1 call cannot be checked. Germline-derived CDR1 and CDR2 are MNHEY and SVGAGI. This CDR3 contains 14 residues. The CDR3 is CASSYLQGNTEAFF.

The chain is built from TRBV19 and TRBJ2-7. The germline V gene has CDR1 LNHDA and CDR2 SQIVND (reference sequence). This CDR3 region has 12 residues. CDR3: CASSMGWNEQYF.

The chain is built from TRBV10-3 and TRBJ2-2; TCRdb's D call, TRBD2, is unchecked because there is no DNA. Germline V lookup: CDR1 ENHRY, CDR2 SYGVKD. The CDR3 has 19 amino acids. The CDR3 spells CAISETRLAGGIDTGELFF.

The chain carries TRBV18 and TRBJ2-5. Germline V gives CDR1 KGHSH, CDR2 LQKENI. The CDR3 sequence is 13 residues long. The CDR3 sequence is CASSPVGLETQYF.

This chain joins TRBV30 and TRBJ1-3; TCRdb lists TRBD1, though no DNA is available to test this call. The CDR3 contains 15 residues. Germline values: CDR1 GTSNPN, CDR2 SVGIG (reference sequence). CDR3: CAWTRQGNSGNTIYF.

The chain is built from TRBV20-1 and TRBJ1-2; TCRdb indicates TRBD1, and absent DNA this call remains unverified. Germline V lookup: CDR1 DFQATT, CDR2 SNEGSKA (reference sequence). The CDR3 spans 15 residues. The CDR3: CSGSGTATANYGYTF.

This chain uses TRBV6-2 or TRBV6-3 with TRBJ1-1. The CDR3 spans 11 residues. In germline, CDR1 is MNHEY, CDR2 SVGEGT. The CDR3 protein is CASSYSAEAFF.

V and J are TRBV20-1 and TRBJ1-4. The CDR3 has 14 amino acids. The germline CDR1 and CDR2 sequences are DFQATT and SNEGSKA (reference sequence). The CDR3 region is CSAPKGSANEKLFF.

The J gene is TRBJ1-1, the V gene TRBV9; the TCRdb D gene call, TRBD1, has no DNA to confirm it. CDR1 and CDR2 (germline): SGDLS, YYNGEE. The CDR3 is 15 residues long. This CDR3 reads CASSAEGRVNTEAFF.

The CDR3 spells CASSPRLVKRRETQYF. The rearrangement uses TRBV6-1 and TRBJ2-5; there is no DNA to check the TCRdb D call of TRBD2. Germline V gene lookup returns CDR1 MNHNS and CDR2 SASEGT. This CDR3 spans 16 amino acids.

The chain links TRBV20-1 to TRBJ1-2; as DNA is missing, the TRBD1 call by TCRdb cannot be tested. The CDR3 covers 12 residues. Germline loops: CDR1 DFQATT, CDR2 SNEGSKA (reference sequence). The CDR3 protein is CSASSGDHGYTF.